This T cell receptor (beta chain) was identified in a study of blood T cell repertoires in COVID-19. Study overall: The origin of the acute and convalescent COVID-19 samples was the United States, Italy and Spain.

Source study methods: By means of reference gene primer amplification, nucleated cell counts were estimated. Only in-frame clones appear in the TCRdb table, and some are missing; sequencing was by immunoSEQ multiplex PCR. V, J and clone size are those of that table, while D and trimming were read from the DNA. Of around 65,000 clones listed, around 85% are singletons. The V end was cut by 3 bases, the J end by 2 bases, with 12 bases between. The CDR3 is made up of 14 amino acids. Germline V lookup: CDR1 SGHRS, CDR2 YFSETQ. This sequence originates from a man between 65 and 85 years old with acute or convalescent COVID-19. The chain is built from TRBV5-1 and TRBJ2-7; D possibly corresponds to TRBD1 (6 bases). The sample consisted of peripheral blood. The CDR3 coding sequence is TGCGCCAGCAGCTCGGACAGATTTCCCTACGAGCAGTACTTC. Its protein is CASSSDRFPYEQYF.